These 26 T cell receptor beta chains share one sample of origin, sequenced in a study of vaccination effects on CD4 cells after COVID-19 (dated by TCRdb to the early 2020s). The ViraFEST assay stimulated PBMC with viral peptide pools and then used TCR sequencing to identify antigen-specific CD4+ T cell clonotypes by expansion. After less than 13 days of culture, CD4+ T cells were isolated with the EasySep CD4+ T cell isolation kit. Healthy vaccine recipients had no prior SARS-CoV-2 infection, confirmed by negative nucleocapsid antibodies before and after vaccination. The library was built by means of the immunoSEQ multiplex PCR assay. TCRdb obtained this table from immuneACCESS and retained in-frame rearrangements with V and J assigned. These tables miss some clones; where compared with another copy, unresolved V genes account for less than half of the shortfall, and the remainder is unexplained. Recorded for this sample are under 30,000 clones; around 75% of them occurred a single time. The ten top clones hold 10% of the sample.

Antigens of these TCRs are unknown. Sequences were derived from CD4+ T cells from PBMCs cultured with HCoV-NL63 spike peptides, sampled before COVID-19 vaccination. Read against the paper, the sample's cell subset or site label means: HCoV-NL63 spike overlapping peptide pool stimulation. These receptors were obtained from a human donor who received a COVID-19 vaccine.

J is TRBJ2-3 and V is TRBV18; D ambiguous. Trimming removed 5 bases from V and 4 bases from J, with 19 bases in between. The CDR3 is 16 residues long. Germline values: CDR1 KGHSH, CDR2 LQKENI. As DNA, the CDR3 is TGTGCCAGCTCATCGAGACATCCACCAGGCGCAGATACGCAGTATTTT. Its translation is CASSSRHPPGADTQYF.

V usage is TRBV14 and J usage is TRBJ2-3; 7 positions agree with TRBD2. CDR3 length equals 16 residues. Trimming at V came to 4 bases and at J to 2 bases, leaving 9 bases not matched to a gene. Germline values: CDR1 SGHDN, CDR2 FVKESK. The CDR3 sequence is CASSPRSGANTDTQYF. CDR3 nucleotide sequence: TGTGCCAGCAGCCCGAGAAGCGGGGCCAACACAGATACGCAGTATTTT.

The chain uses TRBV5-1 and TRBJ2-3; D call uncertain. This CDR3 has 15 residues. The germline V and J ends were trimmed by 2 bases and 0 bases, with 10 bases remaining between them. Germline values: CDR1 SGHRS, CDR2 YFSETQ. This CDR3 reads CASSLGAISTDTQYF. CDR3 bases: TGCGCCAGCAGCTTAGGAGCGATCAGCACAGATACGCAGTATTTT.

In DNA, the CDR3 is TGTGCCAGCAGTTACGTTCCGACAGGGCCCAACACAGATACGCAGTATTTT. Protein product: CASSYVPTGPNTDTQYF. The V gene is TRBV6-2 or TRBV6-3, the J gene TRBJ2-3; 7 bases match TRBD1. Germline V lookup: CDR1 MNHEY, CDR2 SVGEGT. After removal of 2 bases from V and 2 bases from J, the junction contained 10 bases not matched to a gene. This CDR3 has 17 residues.

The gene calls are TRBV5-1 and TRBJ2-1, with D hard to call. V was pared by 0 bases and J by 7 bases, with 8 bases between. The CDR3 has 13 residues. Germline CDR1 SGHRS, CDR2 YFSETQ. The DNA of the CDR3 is TGCGCCAGCAGCTTGGTTCTTATAAATGAGCAGTTCTTC. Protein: CASSLVLINEQFF.

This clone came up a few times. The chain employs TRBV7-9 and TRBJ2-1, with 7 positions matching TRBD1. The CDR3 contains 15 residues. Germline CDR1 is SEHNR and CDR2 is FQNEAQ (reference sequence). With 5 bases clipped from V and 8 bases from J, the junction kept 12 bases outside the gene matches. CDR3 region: CASSRRDSLGHEQFF. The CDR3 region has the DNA TGTGCCAGCAGCCGTCGGGACAGCTTAGGCCATGAGCAGTTCTTC.

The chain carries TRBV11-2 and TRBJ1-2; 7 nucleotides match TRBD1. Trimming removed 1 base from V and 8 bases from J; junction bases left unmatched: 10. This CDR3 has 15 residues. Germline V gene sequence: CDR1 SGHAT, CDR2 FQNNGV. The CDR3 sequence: CASSLAPPTGRGYTF. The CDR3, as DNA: TGTGCCAGCAGCTTAGCCCCTCCGACAGGGAGAGGCTACACCTTC.

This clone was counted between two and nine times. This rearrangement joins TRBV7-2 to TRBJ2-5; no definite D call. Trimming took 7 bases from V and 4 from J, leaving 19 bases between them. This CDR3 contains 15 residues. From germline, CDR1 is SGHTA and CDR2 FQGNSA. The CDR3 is CASTFSVLSAETQYF. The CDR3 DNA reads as TGTGCCAGCACCTTCTCCGTCCTGTCCGCAGAGACCCAGTACTTC.

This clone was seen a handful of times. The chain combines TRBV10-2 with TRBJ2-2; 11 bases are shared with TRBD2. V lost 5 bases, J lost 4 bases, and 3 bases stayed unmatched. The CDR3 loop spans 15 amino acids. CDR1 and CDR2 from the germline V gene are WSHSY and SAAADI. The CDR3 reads CASSSSGGITGELFF. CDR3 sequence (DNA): TGCGCCAGCAGTTCTAGCGGGGGGATCACCGGGGAGCTGTTTTTT.

CDR3 bases: TGTGCCAGCAGTTTAACCGGAAACACCATATATTTT. This translates into CASSLTGNTIYF. The V gene is TRBV12-3 or TRBV12-4, the J gene TRBJ1-3; D is undetermined. This CDR3 spans 12 amino acids. The V and J ends lost 2 bases and 4 bases respectively, with 3 bases between them.

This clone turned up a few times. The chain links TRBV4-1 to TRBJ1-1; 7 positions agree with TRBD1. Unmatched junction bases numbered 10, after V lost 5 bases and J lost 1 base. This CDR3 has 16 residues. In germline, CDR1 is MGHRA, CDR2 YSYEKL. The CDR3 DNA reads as TGCGCCAGCAGCTTAAGCCCCCGGACAGGGAACACTGAAGCTTTCTTT. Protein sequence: CASSLSPRTGNTEAFF.

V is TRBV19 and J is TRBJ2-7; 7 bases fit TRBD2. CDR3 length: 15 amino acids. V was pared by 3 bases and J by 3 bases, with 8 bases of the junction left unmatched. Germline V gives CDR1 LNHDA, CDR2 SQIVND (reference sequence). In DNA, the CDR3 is TGTGCCAGTAGTATCGACGTTGGGGGGGTCTACGAGCAGTACTTC. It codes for CASSIDVGGVYEQYF.

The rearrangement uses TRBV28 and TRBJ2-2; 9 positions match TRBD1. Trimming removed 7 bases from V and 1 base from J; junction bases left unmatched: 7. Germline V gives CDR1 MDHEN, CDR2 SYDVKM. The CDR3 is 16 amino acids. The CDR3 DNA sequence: TGTGCCAGCACCGACCCGGGACAGGGGAACACCGGGGAGCTGTTTTTT. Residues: CASTDPGQGNTGELFF.

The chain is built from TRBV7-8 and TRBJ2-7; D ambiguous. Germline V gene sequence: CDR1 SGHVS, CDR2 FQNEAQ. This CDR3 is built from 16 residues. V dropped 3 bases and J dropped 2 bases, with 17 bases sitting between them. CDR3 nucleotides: TGTGCCAGCAGCTTGGGCGTGGGGAATAAGGCCTACGAGCAGTACTTC. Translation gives CASSLGVGNKAYEQYF.

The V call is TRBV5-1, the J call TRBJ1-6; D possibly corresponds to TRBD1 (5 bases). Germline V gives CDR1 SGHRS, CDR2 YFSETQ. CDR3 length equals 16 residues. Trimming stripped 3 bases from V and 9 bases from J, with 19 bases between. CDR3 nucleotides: TGCGCCAGCAGCTCTATGTTCTCGGGGGAGACTTCACCCCTCCACTTT. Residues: CASSSMFSGETSPLHF. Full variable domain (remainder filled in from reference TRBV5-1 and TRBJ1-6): KAGVTQTPRYLIKTRGQQVTLSCSPISGHRSVSWYQQTPGQGLQFLFEYFSETQRNKGNFPGRFSGRQFSNSRSEMNVSTLELGDSALYLCASSSMFSGETSPLHFGNGTRLTVT.

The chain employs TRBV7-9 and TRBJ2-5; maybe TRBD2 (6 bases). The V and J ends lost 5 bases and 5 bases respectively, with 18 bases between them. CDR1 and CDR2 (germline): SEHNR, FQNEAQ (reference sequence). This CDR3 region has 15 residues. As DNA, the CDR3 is TGTGCCAGCAGCCGACTAGGGGTTGGCGGGGAGACCCAGTACTTC. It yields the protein CASSRLGVGGETQYF.

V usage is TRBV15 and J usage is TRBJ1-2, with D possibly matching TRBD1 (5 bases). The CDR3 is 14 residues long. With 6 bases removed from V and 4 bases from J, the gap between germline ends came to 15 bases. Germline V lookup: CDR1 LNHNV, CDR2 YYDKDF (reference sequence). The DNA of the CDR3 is TGTGCCACCAGGACAGCTCGGGGTATCTATGGCTACACCTTC. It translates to CATRTARGIYGYTF. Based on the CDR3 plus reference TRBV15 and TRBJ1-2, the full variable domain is DAMVIQNPRYQVTQFGKPVTLSCSQTLNHNVMYWYQQKSSQAPKLLFHYYDKDFNNEADTPDNFQSRRPNTSFCFLDIRSPGLGDTAMYLCATRTARGIYGYTFGSGTRLTVV.

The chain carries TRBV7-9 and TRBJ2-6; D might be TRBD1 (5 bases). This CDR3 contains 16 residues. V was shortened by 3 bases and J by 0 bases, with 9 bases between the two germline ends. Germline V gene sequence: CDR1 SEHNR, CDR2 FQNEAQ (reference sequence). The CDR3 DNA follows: TGTGCCAGCAGCTTCACGACAGACTCTGGGGCCAACGTCCTGACTTTC. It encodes CASSFTTDSGANVLTF.

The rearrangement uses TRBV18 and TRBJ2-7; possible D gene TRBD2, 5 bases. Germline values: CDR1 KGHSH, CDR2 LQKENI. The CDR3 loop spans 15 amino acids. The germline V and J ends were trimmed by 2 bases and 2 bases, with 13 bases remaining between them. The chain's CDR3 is CASSPAGQPTYEQYF. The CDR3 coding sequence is TGTGCCAGCTCACCAGCGGGCCAGCCGACCTACGAGCAGTACTTC.

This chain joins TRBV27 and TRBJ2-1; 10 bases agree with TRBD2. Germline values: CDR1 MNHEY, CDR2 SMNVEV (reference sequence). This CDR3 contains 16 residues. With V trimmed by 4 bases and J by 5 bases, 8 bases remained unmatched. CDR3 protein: CASSSPSGRADNEQFF. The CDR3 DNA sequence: TGTGCCAGCAGTTCCCCCAGCGGGAGGGCAGACAATGAGCAGTTCTTC.

CDR3 sequence: CASSWTGDNTIYF. In DNA, the CDR3 is TGTGCCAGCAGTTGGACAGGGGATAACACCATATATTTT. This chain links TRBV12-3 or TRBV12-4 with TRBJ1-3; 9 positions match TRBD1. The CDR3 contains 13 residues. V shed 4 bases, J shed 7 bases, and the junction held 2 bases outside the gene matches.

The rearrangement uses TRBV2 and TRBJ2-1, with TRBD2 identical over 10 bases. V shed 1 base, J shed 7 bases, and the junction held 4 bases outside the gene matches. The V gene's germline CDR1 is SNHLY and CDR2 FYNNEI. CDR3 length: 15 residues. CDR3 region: CASSEEGTSVNEQFF. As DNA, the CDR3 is TGTGCCAGCAGTGAAGAGGGGACTAGCGTAAATGAGCAGTTCTTC.

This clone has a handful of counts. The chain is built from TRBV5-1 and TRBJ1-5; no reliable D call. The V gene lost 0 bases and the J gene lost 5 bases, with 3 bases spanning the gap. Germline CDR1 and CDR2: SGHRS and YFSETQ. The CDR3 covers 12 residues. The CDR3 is CASSLVDQPQHF. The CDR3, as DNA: TGCGCCAGCAGCTTGGTTGATCAGCCCCAGCATTTT. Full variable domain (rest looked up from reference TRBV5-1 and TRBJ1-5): KAGVTQTPRYLIKTRGQQVTLSCSPISGHRSVSWYQQTPGQGLQFLFEYFSETQRNKGNFPGRFSGRQFSNSRSEMNVSTLELGDSALYLCASSLVDQPQHFGDGTRLSIL.

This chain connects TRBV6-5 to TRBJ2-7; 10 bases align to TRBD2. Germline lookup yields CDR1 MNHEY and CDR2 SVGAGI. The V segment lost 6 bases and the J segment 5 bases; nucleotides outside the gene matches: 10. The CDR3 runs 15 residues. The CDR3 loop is CASRQRTAGGHEQYF. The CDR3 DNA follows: TGTGCCAGCAGGCAGCGGACAGCGGGAGGGCACGAGCAGTACTTC.

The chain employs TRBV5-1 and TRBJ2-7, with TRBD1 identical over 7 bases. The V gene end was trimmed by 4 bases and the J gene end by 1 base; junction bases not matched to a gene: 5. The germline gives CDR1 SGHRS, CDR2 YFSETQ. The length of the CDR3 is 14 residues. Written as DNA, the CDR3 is TGCGCCAGCAGCGACCGGGACAGTTCCTACGAGCAGTACTTC. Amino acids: CASSDRDSSYEQYF.

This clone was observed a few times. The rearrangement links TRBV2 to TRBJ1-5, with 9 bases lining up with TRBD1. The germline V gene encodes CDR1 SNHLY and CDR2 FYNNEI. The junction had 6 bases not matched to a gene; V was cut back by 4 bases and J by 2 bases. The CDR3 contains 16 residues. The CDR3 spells CASSGLTGGGNQPQHF. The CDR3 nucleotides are TGTGCCAGCAGTGGACTGACAGGGGGAGGCAATCAGCCCCAGCATTTT.